Described below is a single T cell receptor beta chain sequence and its context. Antigen unknown. CDR1 and CDR2 (germline): SGHRS, YFSETQ. This CDR3 is built from 17 residues. V was pared by 4 bases and J by 4 bases, with 8 bases of the junction left unmatched. Primers included in the PCR were 60 Vbeta and 13 Jbeta primers. The protocol was immunoSEQ multiplex PCR, while the TCRdb copy is restricted to in-frame clones and leaves out a portion. The table lists over 200,000 clones, more than 75% of them singletons. This record comes from a study of cytomegalovirus exposure and HLA in healthy donors. General study results and limits: Approximately 160 TCR beta chains were listed as cytomegalovirus-associated. Differences between HLA loci emerged in a later analysis of TCR association rates, with DRB1 most and HLA-C fewest.

The rearrangement uses TRBV5-1 and TRBJ2-2; 12 bases line up with TRBD2. The sequence came from a human donor in good health. The sample consisted of PBMCs. The CDR3 is CASSLRLAGAATGELFF. CDR3 in DNA: TGCGCCAGCAGCCTCCGACTAGCGGGAGCCGCCACCGGGGAGCTGTTTTTT.